Listed below are T cell receptor beta chains from one sample, sequenced in a study of chemoradiotherapy in HPV16-positive cancers. Generated by immunoSEQ multiplex PCR, the TCRdb table keeps only in-frame clones and is missing some. The profile shows 10,000 to 15,000 clones, 63% of them singletons. This material was acquired from a patient who underwent chemoradiotherapy. The receptor source for this set is a human donor with HPV-associated anogenital cancer. Both conserved end residues are part of each CDR3. A D gene is named only where the DNA matches it firmly. Rows may omit the clone size; those that give it use once, few, many or a size class.

clone_size	d_call	v_call	j_call	cdr3_aa	cdr3_nt
-	-	TRBV7-9	TRBJ2-7	CASSSNRNEQYF	TGTGCCAGCAGCTCAAACAGAAACGAGCAGTACTTC
few	-	TRBV6-6	TRBJ2-7	CASVPGGGARIDEQYF	TGTGCCAGCGTACCGGGGGGCGGGGCGCGGATCGACGAGCAGTACTTC
-	-	TRBV7-6	TRBJ1-4	CASSLRRGIDNEKLFF	TGTGCCAGCAGCTTACGACGTGGAATCGACAATGAAAAACTGTTTTTT
-	TRBD1	TRBV7-2	TRBJ2-7	CASSLVGTGARYRSYEQYF	TGTGCCAGCAGCTTAGTTGGGACAGGGGCGAGGTATCGCTCCTACGAGCAGTACTTC
-	-	TRBV18	TRBJ2-1	CASSPKSSSYNEQFF	TGTGCCAGCTCACCAAAGAGTAGCTCCTACAATGAGCAGTTCTTC
-	TRBD1	TRBV5-4	TRBJ1-2	CASSRGGATGVGNYGYTF	TGTGCCAGCAGCCGTGGGGGGGCGACAGGGGTCGGGAACTATGGCTACACCTTC
-	-	TRBV5-8	TRBJ1-2	CASSLVGGLDYGYTF	TGTGCCAGCAGCTTGGTAGGGGGATTGGACTATGGCTACACCTTC
-	-	TRBV12-2	TRBJ1-2	CASRLARGRGAFGYTF	TGTGCAAGTCGCTTAGCGCGGGGCAGGGGGGCGTTCGGCTACACCTTC
-	-	TRBV7-5	TRBJ1-5	CARIRQGLHSNQPQHF	TGTGCCAGAATAAGACAGGGGCTACATAGCAATCAGCCCCAGCATTTT
-	-	TRBV4-1	TRBJ1-2	CASSQAATDQPDFDGYTF	TGCGCCAGCAGCCAAGCGGCGACAGACCAACCGGACTTCGATGGCTACACCTTC
few	TRBD1	TRBV4-2	TRBJ1-1	CASSQGIDRGALNTEAFF	TGTGCCAGCAGCCAAGGAATAGACAGGGGGGCGCTGAACACTGAAGCTTTCTTT
few	-	TRBV2	TRBJ1-3	CASAPGPQGNTIYF	TGTGCCAGCGCGCCGGGACCTCAAGGAAACACCATATATTTT
-	TRBD2	TRBV5-5	TRBJ2-3	CASSFGTSGGAGDTQYF	TGTGCCAGCAGCTTTGGGACTAGCGGGGGGGCCGGAGATACGCAGTATTTT
-	TRBD2	TRBV5-4	TRBJ2-7	CASSLEGLAVREQYF	TGTGCCAGCAGCTTGGAGGGACTAGCGGTCCGCGAGCAGTACTTC
once	-	TRBV27	TRBJ2-2	CASSFGGYGTGELFF	TGTGCCAGCAGTTTCGGAGGGTATGGGACCGGGGAGCTGTTTTTT
-	-	TRBV7-8	TRBJ2-7	CASSLTTNSYEQYF	TGTGCCAGCAGCTTAACTACGAACTCCTACGAGCAGTACTTC
-	TRBD1	TRBV5-1	TRBJ1-1	CASSDMTGVNTEAFF	TGCGCCAGCAGCGACATGACAGGGGTGAACACTGAAGCTTTCTTT
-	TRBD2	TRBV6-6	TRBJ2-7	CASSRTSGGSYEQYF	TGTGCCAGCAGTCGGACTAGCGGGGGATCCTACGAGCAGTACTTC
-	-	TRBV6-5	TRBJ1-5	CASSRSGGNQPQHF	TGTGCCAGCAGCCGTTCTGGGGGCAATCAGCCCCAGCATTTT
-	-	TRBV2	TRBJ1-4	CASSEEKGGVELFF	TGTGCCAGCAGTGAGGAAAAGGGAGGGGTGGAACTGTTTTTT
-	-	TRBV9	TRBJ2-1	CASSAPRDTLNEQFF	TGTGCCAGCAGCGCACCCCGGGACACCTTAAATGAGCAGTTCTTC
few	TRBD1	TRBV7-9	TRBJ1-3	CASSLKGLGTGGTRLYF	TGTGCCAGCAGCTTAAAAGGGCTAGGGACAGGAGGGACACGGCTGTATTTT
-	-	TRBV2	TRBJ2-1	CASKGYGYNEQFF	TGTGCCAGCAAGGGTTATGGCTACAATGAGCAGTTCTTC
-	TRBD1	TRBV5-1	TRBJ1-2	CASSSGQGDTDGYTF	TGCGCCAGCAGCTCGGGACAGGGGGATACGGATGGCTACACCTTC
-	TRBD2	TRBV6-5	TRBJ2-1	CASRSGDSYNEQFF	TGTGCCAGCAGGAGCGGGGACTCCTACAATGAGCAGTTCTTC
-	TRBD1	TRBV5-5	TRBJ1-1	CASSLPGQGLAEAFF	TGTGCCAGCAGCTTACCGGGACAGGGGTTGGCAGAGGCTTTCTTT
-	TRBD1	TRBV7-3	TRBJ1-1	CASSRSGTGTEAFF	TGTGCCAGCAGCCGCTCCGGGACAGGCACTGAAGCTTTCTTT
once	-	TRBV28	TRBJ1-1	CASSLLAGQRLTEAFF	TGTGCCAGCAGTTTACTGGCAGGTCAAAGGCTCACTGAAGCTTTCTTT
few	TRBD1	TRBV11-2	TRBJ1-1	CASSWGTANTEAFF	TGTGCCAGCAGCTGGGGGACAGCGAACACTGAAGCTTTCTTT
-	-	TRBV6-5	TRBJ2-5	CASSQTKKETQYF	TGTGCCAGCAGCCAGACAAAAAAAGAGACCCAGTACTTC
-	TRBD2	TRBV7-7	TRBJ2-1	CASSLDSSGGQNNEQFF	TGTGCTAGCAGCTTAGACTCTAGCGGGGGGCAGAACAATGAGCAGTTCTTC
-	TRBD2	TRBV5-5	TRBJ2-3	CASSPQRGGTDTQYF	TGTGCCAGCAGCCCTCAGCGGGGGGGCACAGATACGCAGTATTTT
-	-	TRBV19	TRBJ2-7	CASRSPTALVTYEQYF	TGTGCCAGTAGGAGTCCCACTGCCCTAGTAACCTACGAGCAGTACTTC
-	-	TRBV2	TRBJ1-1	CASSPRDEAFF	TGTGCCAGCAGCCCAAGAGATGAAGCTTTCTTT
-	TRBD1	TRBV7-9	TRBJ2-7	CASTRQGTYEQYF	TGTGCCAGCACCCGACAGGGCACCTACGAGCAGTACTTC
-	TRBD2	TRBV4-2	TRBJ2-1	CASSQVTSGVNEQFF	TGTGCCAGCAGCCAAGTGACTAGCGGGGTCAATGAGCAGTTCTTC
-	TRBD2	TRBV7-6	TRBJ2-5	CASSLGGTSVETQYF	TGTGCCAGCAGCTTAGGGGGGACTAGCGTAGAGACCCAGTACTTC
-	-	TRBV7-3	TRBJ2-1	CASSLDNGPNEQFF	TGTGCCAGCAGCTTAGATAACGGTCCCAATGAGCAGTTCTTC
-	-	TRBV11-2	TRBJ2-7	CASSPLVGYNYEQYF	TGTGCCAGCAGCCCGCTCGTGGGGTACAACTACGAGCAGTACTTC
-	-	TRBV6-6	TRBJ2-3	CASSSGTSADTQYF	TGTGCCAGCAGTTCCGGGACAAGCGCAGATACGCAGTATTTT
-	-	TRBV18	TRBJ2-5	CASSPLTGYGGTQYF	TGTGCCAGCTCACCTCTAACAGGGTATGGTGGGACCCAGTACTTC
few	TRBD2	TRBV5-4	TRBJ2-7	CASSRTSGSSYEQYF	TGTGCCAGCAGCCGGACTAGCGGGAGCTCCTACGAGCAGTACTTC
-	-	TRBV6-5	TRBJ2-7	CASSRRSTYEQYF	TGTGCCAGCAGTCGACGGAGTACCTACGAGCAGTACTTC
few	TRBD1	TRBV6-6	TRBJ2-7	CASSRDRGRSYEQYF	TGTGCCAGCAGTAGAGACAGGGGTCGGTCCTACGAGCAGTACTTC
-	TRBD1	TRBV11-3	TRBJ2-7	CASSRGQGYEQYF	TGTGCCAGCAGCCGAGGACAGGGGTACGAGCAGTACTTC
-	-	TRBV6-6	TRBJ1-1	CASSATENTEAFF	TGTGCCAGCAGTGCGACAGAGAACACTGAAGCTTTCTTT
few	-	TRBV28	TRBJ1-2	CASSLGPYGYTF	TGTGCCAGCAGTTTGGGCCCCTATGGCTACACCTTC
-	TRBD2	TRBV5-6	TRBJ2-5	CASSGISGGQETQYF	TGTGCCAGCAGCGGGATTAGCGGGGGCCAAGAGACCCAGTACTTC
once	-	TRBV28	TRBJ1-4	CASSIVHEKLFF	TGTGCCAGCTCAATCGTACATGAAAAACTGTTTTTT
-	TRBD2	TRBV10-3	TRBJ2-7	CAISEATSGSYEQYF	TGTGCCATCAGTGAGGCGACTAGCGGGTCCTACGAGCAGTACTTC
-	-	TRBV7-9	TRBJ1-3	CASSLRGNSGNTIYF	TGTGCCAGCAGCTTAAGGGGGAACTCTGGAAACACCATATATTTT
-	-	TRBV9	TRBJ2-5	CASSPLTLETQYF	TGTGCCAGCAGCCCCCTGACCTTAGAGACCCAGTACTTC
-	-	TRBV7-6	TRBJ2-1	CASSLIPYNEQFF	TGTGCCAGCAGCTTAATTCCCTACAATGAGCAGTTCTTC